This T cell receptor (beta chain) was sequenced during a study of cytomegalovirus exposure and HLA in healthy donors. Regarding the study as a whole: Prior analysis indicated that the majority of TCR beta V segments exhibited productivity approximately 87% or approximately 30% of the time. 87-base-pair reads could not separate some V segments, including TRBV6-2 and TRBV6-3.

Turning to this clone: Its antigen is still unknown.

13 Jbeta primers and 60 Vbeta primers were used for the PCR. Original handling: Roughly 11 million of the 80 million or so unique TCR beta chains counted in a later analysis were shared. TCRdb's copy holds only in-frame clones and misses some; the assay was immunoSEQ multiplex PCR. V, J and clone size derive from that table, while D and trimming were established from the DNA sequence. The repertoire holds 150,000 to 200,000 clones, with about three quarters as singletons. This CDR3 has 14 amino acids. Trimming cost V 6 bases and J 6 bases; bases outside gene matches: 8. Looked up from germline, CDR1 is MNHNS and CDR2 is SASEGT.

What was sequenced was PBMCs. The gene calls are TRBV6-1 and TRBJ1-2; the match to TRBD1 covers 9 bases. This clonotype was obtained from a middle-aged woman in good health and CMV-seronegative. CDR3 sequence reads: CASSERTGADGYTF. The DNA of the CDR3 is TGTGCCAGCAGCGAGCGGACAGGGGCGGATGGCTACACCTTC.